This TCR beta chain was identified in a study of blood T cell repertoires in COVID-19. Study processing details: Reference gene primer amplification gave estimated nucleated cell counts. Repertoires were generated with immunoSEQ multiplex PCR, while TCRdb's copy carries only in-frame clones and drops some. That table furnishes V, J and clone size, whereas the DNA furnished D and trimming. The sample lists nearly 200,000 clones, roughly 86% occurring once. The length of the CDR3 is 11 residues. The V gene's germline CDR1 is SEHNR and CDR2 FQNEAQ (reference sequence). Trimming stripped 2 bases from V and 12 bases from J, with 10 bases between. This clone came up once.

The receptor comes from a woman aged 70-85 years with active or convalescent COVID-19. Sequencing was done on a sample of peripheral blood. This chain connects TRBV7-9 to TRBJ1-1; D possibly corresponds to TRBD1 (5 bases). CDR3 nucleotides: TGTGCCAGCAGCTTATCCGGGGGAACTTTCTTT. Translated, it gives CASSLSGGTFF.